This TCR beta chain originates from a study of cytomegalovirus exposure and HLA in healthy donors. Overall study findings and caveats: Under in vitro conditions, three CMV-associated chains were confirmed as specific for CMV antigens. Within an earlier analysis, most TCR beta V segments proved productive either about 90% or about 30% of the time. With DRB1 most and HLA-C fewest, TCR association rates differed between HLA loci in a later analysis. The study dropped some indistinguishable V segments, TRBV6-2 and TRBV6-3 among them.

The CDR3 length is 14 residues. Germline V lookup: CDR1 SGHDT, CDR2 YYEEEE. Trimming shortened V by 0 bases and J by 5 bases, and 12 bases separated the two germline ends. In the PCR, 60 Vbeta and 13 Jbeta primers were used. The data were produced by immunoSEQ multiplex PCR, yet TCRdb's version contains in-frame clones alone and is incomplete. The data hold more than 95,000 clones, with 70% to 80% observed a single time. Note on this clone: Its target is unknown.

The gene calls are TRBV5-6 and TRBJ2-7; D might be TRBD1 (7 bases). Material: PBMCs. The receptor comes from a man in his thirties or forties in good health and CMV-seronegative. CDR3 in DNA: TGTGCCAGCAGCTTGGCAGGGGGGCTTAACGAGCAGTACTTC. It is translated as CASSLAGGLNEQYF.